The following is a T cell receptor beta chain sequence with its context. The source of the sample is a study of blood T cell repertoires in COVID-19. Germline values: CDR1 MNHEY, CDR2 SVGAGI. The V gene lost 7 bases and the J gene lost 7 bases, with 13 bases spanning the gap. The CDR3 has 12 amino acids. The table came from immunoSEQ multiplex PCR; TCRdb's copy has only in-frame clones and leaves some out. The sample includes over 95,000 clones, around 89% of them seen just once. The sample comprised peripheral blood. The source of this sequence is a woman between 45 and 65 years old with acute or convalescent COVID-19. The V gene is TRBV6-5, the J gene TRBJ1-2; no clear D gene. CDR3 coding DNA: TGTGCCAGCATTCTAAGCGGGGTTGGCTACACCTTC. This gives the protein CASILSGVGYTF.